Following are 12 T cell receptor beta chains from one sample sequenced in a study of shared T cell receptors in the human thymus. Profiling relied on immunoSEQ multiplex PCR, and the TCRdb table lists in-frame clones only, not all of them. The table records about 730,000 clones, approximately 85% of them present only once. The same data also contributed to another study, on human thymus T cells.

The sequencing sample was made of thymocytes. These receptors originate from a girl in the first two years of life with a congenital heart defect.

The CDR3 sequence: CASSRDRLSYTF. CDR3 DNA: TGTGCCAGCAGTCGGGACAGGCTAAGCTACACCTTC. The V gene is TRBV6-5, the J gene TRBJ1-2; TRBD1 matches 8 bases. Germline V gives CDR1 MNHEY, CDR2 SVGAGI. J was trimmed by 9 bases and V by 5 bases; bases with no gene match: 5. The CDR3 totals 12 residues.

CDR3 loop: CASSPAGGKPQHF. The CDR3 DNA is TGTGCCAGCAGTCCGGCCGGGGGGAAGCCCCAGCATTTT. The V gene is TRBV6-4, the J gene TRBJ1-5, with D perhaps TRBD1 (5 bases). Germline CDR1 MRHNA, CDR2 SNTAGT. Trimming left V 5 bases short and J 8 bases short, with 13 bases between. This CDR3 spans 13 amino acids.

The J gene is TRBJ2-3, the V gene TRBV25-1; 10 bases are shared with TRBD1. The J segment lost 6 bases and the V segment lost 8 bases, leaving 14 bases of the junction unmatched. The V gene's germline CDR1 is MGHDK and CDR2 SYGVNS. The CDR3 loop spans 16 amino acids. Here the CDR3 reads CASSHLDRGKGDTQYF. In DNA, the CDR3 is TGTGCCAGCTCCCACTTGGACAGGGGGAAAGGGGATACGCAGTATTTT.

The rearrangement joins TRBV10-1 to TRBJ2-2; TRBD1 matches at 8 bases. Germline CDR1 reads WNHNN; CDR2 reads SYGVQD (reference sequence). The trim removed 7 bases at V and 3 bases at J, leaving 7 bases unmatched. This CDR3 is built from 15 residues. The DNA for the CDR3 is TGCGCCAGCATTATCGGGACAGGTTACACCGGGGAGCTGTTTTTT. Protein sequence: CASIIGTGYTGELFF.

This clone came up once. The chain employs TRBV19 and TRBJ1-2, with a possible D match to TRBD1 (5 bases). CDR3 length: 13 residues. Trimming stripped 10 bases from V and 2 bases from J, with 14 bases between. From germline, CDR1 is LNHDA and CDR2 SQIVND (reference sequence). The CDR3 nucleotides read TGTGCCACGCGAACCGGGGGGAACTATGGCTACACCTTC. As protein: CATRTGGNYGYTF. Complete variable domain (other parts from reference TRBV19 and TRBJ1-2): DGGITQSPKYLFRKEGQNVTLSCEQNLNHDAMYWYRQDPGQGLRLIYYSQIVNDFQKGDIAEGYSVSREKKESFPLTVTSAQKNPTAFYLCATRTGGNYGYTFGSGTRLTVV.

The chain is built from TRBV6-1 and TRBJ1-1, with D possibly being TRBD1 (6 bases). Trimming shortened V by 2 bases and J by 11 bases, and 21 bases separated the two germline ends. CDR1 is MNHNS, CDR2 SASEGT, per germline. The CDR3 is 15 amino acids. The DNA of the CDR3 is TGTGCCAGCAGTGAAACTTGGGGGTCAACAGGGTGGGCTTTCTTT. It specifies CASSETWGSTGWAFF.

In nucleotides, the CDR3 is TGCGCCAGCAGCCGCAGGGGAACCTACGAGCAGTACTTC. Residues: CASSRRGTYEQYF. This chain links TRBV4-1 with TRBJ2-7; D possibly corresponds to TRBD1 (6 bases). Looked up from germline, CDR1 is MGHRA and CDR2 is YSYEKL. V dropped 4 bases and J dropped 2 bases, with 9 bases sitting between them. The CDR3 is 13 amino acids.

The CDR3 is CASSSPGGQGTGFTDTQYF. CDR3 sequence (DNA): TGCGCCAGCAGCTCCCCTGGCGGGCAGGGGACAGGGTTCACAGATACGCAGTATTTT. V is TRBV5-1 and J is TRBJ2-3, with 9 bases lining up with TRBD1. The CDR3 is made up of 19 amino acids. V was pared by 3 bases and J by 2 bases, with 16 bases of the junction left unmatched. Germline V gene sequence: CDR1 SGHRS, CDR2 YFSETQ. Drawing the rest from reference TRBV5-1 and TRBJ2-3, the complete variable domain is KAGVTQTPRYLIKTRGQQVTLSCSPISGHRSVSWYQQTPGQGLQFLFEYFSETQRNKGNFPGRFSGRQFSNSRSEMNVSTLELGDSALYLCASSSPGGQGTGFTDTQYFGPGTRLTVL.

The genes are TRBV10-1 and TRBJ2-7, with 9 bases that match TRBD1. Trimming cost V 0 bases and J 4 bases; bases outside gene matches: 16. In germline, CDR1 is WNHNN, CDR2 SYGVQD (reference sequence). This CDR3 is 19 amino acids long. The CDR3 coding sequence is TGCGCCAGCAGTGAGTCGACTCTAGTACAGGGGGCATTTAAGTACGAGCAGTACTTC. Amino acids: CASSESTLVQGAFKYEQYF.

V is TRBV6-1 and J is TRBJ2-2; D gene unclear. The CDR3 consists of 14 residues. Trimming shortened V by 4 bases and J by 8 bases, and 14 bases separated the two germline ends. Per germline, CDR1 MNHNS and CDR2 SASEGT. The CDR3 here is CASSGSGYPGELFF. Written as DNA, the CDR3 is TGTGCCAGCAGTGGATCAGGTTACCCAGGGGAGCTGTTTTTT.

This chain connects TRBV5-4 to TRBJ2-7; TRBD2 might be the D (5 bases). The CDR3 runs 16 residues. The V and J ends lost 2 bases and 3 bases respectively, with 18 bases between them. Per germline, CDR1 SGHNT and CDR2 YYREEE (reference sequence). The CDR3 loop reads CASSFNTMRELYEQYF. CDR3 in DNA: TGTGCCAGCAGCTTCAACACAATGAGGGAACTCTACGAGCAGTACTTC.

The rearrangement joins TRBV30 to TRBJ1-2, with 8 nucleotides matching TRBD1. Germline-derived CDR1 and CDR2 are GTSNPN and SVGIG (reference sequence). CDR3 length: 16 amino acids. V shed 6 bases, J shed 4 bases, and the junction held 16 bases outside the gene matches. Here the CDR3 reads CACWSSTGAYSYGYTF. CDR3 DNA: TGTGCCTGCTGGAGTTCGACAGGGGCATACAGCTATGGCTACACCTTC. Using reference TRBV30 and TRBJ1-2 for the parts outside the CDR3, the full variable domain is SQTIHQWPATLVQPVGSPLSLECTVEGTSNPNLYWYRQAAGRGLQLLFYSVGIGQISSEVPQNLSASRPQDRQFILSSKKLLLSDSGFYLCACWSSTGAYSYGYTFGSGTRLTVV.